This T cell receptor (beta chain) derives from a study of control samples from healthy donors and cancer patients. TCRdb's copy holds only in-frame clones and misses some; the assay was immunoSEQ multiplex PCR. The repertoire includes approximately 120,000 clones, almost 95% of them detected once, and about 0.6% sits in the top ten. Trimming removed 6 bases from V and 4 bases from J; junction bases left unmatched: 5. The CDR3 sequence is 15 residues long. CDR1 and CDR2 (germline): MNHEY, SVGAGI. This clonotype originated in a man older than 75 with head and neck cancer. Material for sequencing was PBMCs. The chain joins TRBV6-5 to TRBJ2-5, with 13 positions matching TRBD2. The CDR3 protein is CASRRTSGSSETQYF. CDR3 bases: TGTGCCAGCAGGAGGACTAGCGGGAGCTCAGAGACCCAGTACTTC.